This T cell receptor (beta chain) derives from a study of spatial heterogeneity in lung cancer. The table lists this clonotype with many counts. Antigen unknown. Time point specified: sample taken at primary tumor resection. The donor group consisted of approximately 77 patients who had untreated, early-stage non-small cell lung cancer. Study-wide results and limits: More often at tumor resection than at routine follow-up, ubiquitous expanded tumor TCRs were detected in the blood.

This CDR3 comprises 15 residues. Per the germline V gene, CDR1 is KGHDR and CDR2 is SFDVKD. Trimming removed 5 bases from V and 2 bases from J, with 13 bases in between. Every TCR cDNA molecule carried a tag that served as a unique molecular identifier. TCRdb redid the calling of the 5' RACE reads with MiXCR, one entry per CDR3 protein. This sample has 60,000 or so distinct CDR3 sequences; around 6% occur once, and the top ten carry over 12%. V gene TRBV24-1 combines with J gene TRBJ2-3; TRBD2 is a possible D gene (5 bases). The TCR comes from a female donor with early-stage non-small cell lung cancer. This specimen was PBMCs, taken at surgery. The DNA of the CDR3 is TGTGCCACCAGTGTCATGACGGGAACCACAGATACGCAGTATTTT. This encodes CATSVMTGTTDTQYF.